This entry is about one T cell receptor (beta chain). What it binds is not known. J lost 2 bases, V lost 5 bases, and 5 bases had no gene match. Germline V gene lookup returns CDR1 SGHVS and CDR2 FNYEAQ. The CDR3 runs to 15 residues. Clones were sequenced by immunoSEQ multiplex PCR, and TCRdb holds only the in-frame ones, with some missing. Among about 750,000 clones listed, approximately 92% were seen once. This entry comes from a study of shared clonotypes between healthy human individuals. About the research overall: Those who served as donors were two women and a few men between the ages of 18 and 49. Three plates were used per donor for CD4 naive, three for CD4 memory, two for CD8 naive and one for CD8 memory. General observations from the study: Relative to clonotypes present in all four donors, those not shared had lower generation probabilities. Researchers sampled blood only, noting tissue repertoires likely differ.

Only CD45RO-negative cells positively selected for CCR7 counted as naive CD8 cells, so terminally differentiated effector memory CD45RA+ cells were excluded. The chain is built from TRBV7-6 and TRBJ2-1; TRBD2 matches at 8 bases. The sample taken for sequencing was naive CD8+ T cells sorted from blood. This clonotype was sampled from a man aged 30 to 45 in good health. In DNA, the CDR3 is TGTGCCAGCAGCGAGACCGGGGGGGCCTACAATGAGCAGTTCTTC. The encoded protein is CASSETGGAYNEQFF.